Presented here are 20 T cell receptor beta chains from one specimen sequenced in a study of blood T cell repertoires in COVID-19. The assay was immunoSEQ multiplex PCR, and TCRdb's table has in-frame clones only and misses some. Of approximately 330,000 clones listed, 85% to 90% were seen once; the top ten hold roughly 4%. Specimen: peripheral blood. Receptors originate from a woman between 50 and 59 years old with active or convalescent COVID-19.

This clone was detected only once. This chain joins TRBV7-2 and TRBJ2-3; 8 positions match TRBD2. This CDR3 region has 12 residues. The ends lost 5 bases at V and 15 bases at J; junction bases unmatched: 10. From germline, CDR1 is SGHTA and CDR2 FQGNSA. CDR3 region: CASSPLAGGQYF. CDR3 in DNA: TGTGCCAGCAGCCCCCTGGCGGGGGGCCAATATTTT.

This chain uses TRBV9 with TRBJ2-7; 9 nucleotides agree with TRBD1. J was trimmed by 3 bases and V by 3 bases; bases with no gene match: 4. CDR1 and CDR2 from the germline V gene are SGDLS and YYNGEE. This CDR3 is 14 amino acids long. The CDR3: CASSEGDRDYEQYF. The CDR3 bases are TGTGCCAGCAGCGAGGGGGACAGGGACTACGAGCAGTACTTC.

V usage is TRBV4-1 and J usage is TRBJ2-4; TRBD1 agrees at 9 bases. The trim removed 3 bases at V and 8 bases at J, leaving 14 bases unmatched. Germline lookup yields CDR1 MGHRA and CDR2 YSYEKL. This CDR3 has 17 amino acids. The CDR3 region has the DNA TGCGCCAGCAGCCAGCCAACCGCTGGGACAGGGAAGGACATTCAGTACTTC. This encodes CASSQPTAGTGKDIQYF.

The chain recombines TRBV7-2 with TRBJ2-3; 9 positions match TRBD2. Unmatched junction bases numbered 3, after V lost 3 bases and J lost 2 bases. CDR3 length: 15 residues. Germline CDR1 SGHTA, CDR2 FQGNSA. In DNA, the CDR3 is TGTGCCAGCAGCTTCCAGCGGGGGGACACAGATACGCAGTATTTT. Translating gives CASSFQRGDTDTQYF.

The chain has TRBV28 and TRBJ2-7; 7 bases line up with TRBD1. Per germline, CDR1 MDHEN and CDR2 SYDVKM. Losses at the gene ends were 10 bases for V and 1 base for J; bases not matched to a gene: 16. The CDR3 is made up of 16 amino acids. For the CDR3, the DNA is TGTGCCACCATTACCGCTCCGGGACAGAGGTCCTACGAGCAGTACTTC. Translation gives CATITAPGQRSYEQYF.

The J gene is TRBJ1-2, the V gene TRBV19, with 9 bases identical to TRBD1. Losses at the gene ends were 8 bases for V and 7 bases for J; bases not matched to a gene: 8. Per the germline V gene, CDR1 is LNHDA and CDR2 is SQIVND (reference sequence). This CDR3 spans 13 amino acids. Here the CDR3 DNA reads TGTGCCAGTTGCGGGACAGGGTGGGGTGGCTACACCTTC. Amino acid sequence: CASCGTGWGGYTF. The variable domain in full, with the rest retrieved from reference TRBV19 and TRBJ1-2, is DGGITQSPKYLFRKEGQNVTLSCEQNLNHDAMYWYRQDPGQGLRLIYYSQIVNDFQKGDIAEGYSVSREKKESFPLTVTSAQKNPTAFYLCASCGTGWGGYTFGSGTRLTVV.

The chain recombines TRBV10-3 with TRBJ2-5; perhaps TRBD1 as D (5 bases). The J call could be wrong; TRBJ2-7 is a better fit for the DNA end. Germline V gives CDR1 ENHRY, CDR2 SYGVKD. The CDR3 has 13 amino acids. CDR3 amino acids: CAISERQSYEQYF. In nucleotides, the CDR3 is TGTGCCATCAGTGAGCGACAGAGCTACGAGCAGTACTTC.

This rearrangement joins TRBV28 to TRBJ2-1; 10 nucleotides align to TRBD1. CDR1 and CDR2 from the germline V gene are MDHEN and SYDVKM. There are 18 residues in the CDR3. V gave up 4 bases and J gave up 9 bases; unmatched junction bases: 18. CDR3 amino acids: CASSSLGFRDRGYGEQFF. The CDR3 bases are TGTGCCAGCAGTTCTCTAGGCTTCCGGGACAGGGGATATGGTGAGCAGTTCTTC.

The chain links TRBV28 to TRBJ2-2; 13 positions agree with TRBD2. CDR1 MDHEN and CDR2 SYDVKM come from the germline V gene. V lost 6 bases and J lost 3; bases outside the gene matches: 4. This CDR3 has 16 residues. The CDR3 region has the DNA TGTGCCAGCAGACAGGGACTAGCGGGATACACCGGGGAGCTGTTTTTT. It translates to CASRQGLAGYTGELFF.

This CDR3 is CASSQGVFYMNTEAFF. DNA of the CDR3: TGTGCCAGCAGCCAGGGGGTCTTCTACATGAACACTGAAGCTTTCTTT. The chain uses TRBV9 and TRBJ1-1; 7 bases are a match to TRBD1. Germline CDR1 and CDR2: SGDLS and YYNGEE. This CDR3 comprises 16 residues. V was pared by 4 bases and J by 0 bases, with 9 bases of the junction left unmatched.

The chain recombines TRBV5-1 with TRBJ2-7, with TRBD2 matching over 7 bases. The CDR3 extends over 16 amino acids. V was clipped by 4 bases and J by 7 bases; unmatched bases: 17. Germline values: CDR1 SGHRS, CDR2 YFSETQ. CDR3 region: CASSRVGAGAAREQYF. The CDR3 DNA sequence: TGCGCCAGCAGCCGTGTCGGGGCGGGAGCTGCACGGGAGCAGTACTTC.

The V gene is TRBV14, the J gene TRBJ1-5, with D perhaps matching TRBD1 (5 bases). Trimming removed 5 bases from V and 4 bases from J, with 9 bases in between. CDR1 SGHDN and CDR2 FVKESK come from the germline V gene. The CDR3 consists of 13 residues. CDR3 sequence reads: CASSRDRNQPQHF. CDR3 sequence (DNA): TGTGCCAGCAGCAGAGACAGAAATCAGCCCCAGCATTTT. Full variable domain (outside the CDR3, taken from reference TRBV14 and TRBJ1-5): EAGVTQFPSHSVIEKGQTVTLRCDPISGHDNLYWYRRVMGKEIKFLLHFVKESKQDESGMPNNRFLAERTGGTYSTLKVQPAELEDSGVYFCASSRDRNQPQHFGDGTRLSIL.

The chain has TRBV5-6 and TRBJ1-1; unclear D gene. Trimming took off 3 bases at V and 7 bases at J, with 7 bases between the two ends. The CDR3 extends over 11 amino acids. Germline V gene lookup returns CDR1 SGHDT and CDR2 YYEEEE. The CDR3 sequence: CASSSGLEAFF. The DNA for the CDR3 is TGTGCCAGCAGCTCCGGACTTGAAGCTTTCTTT. Full variable domain (remainder filled in from reference TRBV5-6 and TRBJ1-1): DAGVTQSPTHLIKTRGQQVTLRCSPKSGHDTVSWYQQALGQGPQFIFQYYEEEERQRGNFPDRFSGHQFPNYSSELNVNALLLGDSALYLCASSSGLEAFFGQGTRLTVV.

This clone was seen a handful of times. V usage is TRBV4-1 and J usage is TRBJ1-2, with 7 bases identical to TRBD1. Germline trimming cut 0 bases from V and 7 bases from J; bases unmatched to any gene: 11. From germline, CDR1 is MGHRA and CDR2 YSYEKL. The CDR3 is made up of 16 amino acids. The CDR3 DNA is TGCGCCAGCAGCCAAGATCTTTACAGGGGAATAATTGGCTACACCTTC. It yields the protein CASSQDLYRGIIGYTF.

The V gene is TRBV7-8, the J gene TRBJ1-5, with 7 bases aligning to TRBD1. The CDR3 is made up of 13 amino acids. J was trimmed by 7 bases and V by 4 bases; bases with no gene match: 4. CDR1 and CDR2 from the germline V gene are SGHVS and FQNEAQ. The CDR3 bases are TGTGCCAGCAGCTGGGACAGACCCCAGCCCCAGCATTTT. Protein sequence: CASSWDRPQPQHF.

V gene TRBV10-2 combines with J gene TRBJ1-1; TRBD1 might be the D (5 bases). V lost 7 bases and J lost 1, with 13 bases in between. CDR1 WSHSY and CDR2 SAAADI come from the germline V gene. This CDR3 is built from 14 residues. CDR3 sequence reads: CASTANRKNTEAFF. The CDR3 nucleotides are TGCGCCAGCACTGCGAACAGGAAGAACACTGAAGCTTTCTTT.

Written as DNA, the CDR3 is TGTGCCAGCAGTGCCCTAGACAGACCTTACACTGAAGCTTTCTTT. Amino acids: CASSALDRPYTEAFF. The chain couples TRBV25-1 to TRBJ1-1, with D possibly TRBD1 on 5 matching bases. There are 15 residues in the CDR3. V was cut by 4 bases and J by 3 bases, with 15 bases left in between. Germline loops: CDR1 MGHDK, CDR2 SYGVNS.

The gene calls are TRBV18 and TRBJ1-4, with 7 positions matching TRBD1. Germline CDR1 and CDR2: KGHSH and LQKENI. J gave up 6 bases and V 0 bases, and 1 base lay outside the gene matches. This CDR3 spans 14 amino acids. CDR3 protein: CASSPPQGDEKLFF. CDR3 sequence (DNA): TGTGCCAGCTCACCACCCCAGGGGGATGAAAAACTGTTTTTT.

This chain uses TRBV2 with TRBJ2-7; 8 bases map to TRBD1. CDR3 length equals 13 residues. Unmatched junction bases numbered 4, after V lost 5 bases and J lost 4 bases. Germline lookup yields CDR1 SNHLY and CDR2 FYNNEI. DNA of the CDR3: TGTGCCAGCAGTAAAGGACAGGGTTACGAGCAGTACTTC. It codes for CASSKGQGYEQYF.

To note about this clone: This sample also contains other DNA sequences that code for the same CDR3. The rearrangement uses TRBV4-3 and TRBJ2-1; 7 bases map to TRBD2. The V gene end was trimmed by 0 bases and the J gene end by 7 bases; junction bases not matched to a gene: 6. CDR3 length: 15 residues. Germline lookup yields CDR1 LGHNA and CDR2 YSLEER. The CDR3 coding sequence is TGCGCCAGCAGCCAAGATCGCGGGAGCCATAATGAGCAGTTCTTC. Translated: CASSQDRGSHNEQFF.